This TCR beta chain was obtained from a study of response to subunit inactivated influenza vaccine. V was cut by 0 bases and J by 4 bases, with 6 bases left in between. CDR3 size: 14 residues. Germline V gives CDR1 MNHNS, CDR2 SASEGT. TCRdb re-derived calls from the RT-PCR reads in MiXCR, one entry per CDR3 protein. The repertoire holds about half a million distinct CDR3 sequences, with approximately 24% as singletons. The receptor's source is a man aged 50 or older who received an inactivated influenza vaccine. Sequences were derived from CD4+ T cells sorted from PBMCs, sampled 4 to 6 days after vaccination. This rearrangement joins TRBV6-1 to TRBJ2-2; no clear D gene. In nucleotides, the CDR3 is TGTGCCAGCAGTGAAGCTCTTTTCACCGGGGAGCTGTTTTTT. Its translation is CASSEALFTGELFF.